The rows below give T cell receptor beta chains drawn from one sample of a study of identical twins. TCRdb itself ran the 5' RACE reads through MiXCR, one entry per CDR3 protein. The table lists around 1.7 million distinct CDR3 sequences, less than 40% of them singletons. Specimen: cord blood. The receptor set was obtained from a newborn girl in good health. CDR3s include the opening cysteine and the closing phenylalanine or tryptophan. D genes are given only for firm matches. A row's size may be missing; if present it is once, few, many or a size class.

cdr3_nt: TGCAGTGCCGCCCTTGGGGGCTACGAGCAGTACTTC
cdr3_aa: CSAALGGYEQYF
d_call: -
j_call: TRBJ2-7
clone_size: once
v_call: TRBV20-1

cdr3_nt: TGTGCCAGCCATTCCGGCCCCGGGATCATCGGCATGAACACTGAAGCTTTCTTT
cdr3_aa: CASHSGPGIIGMNTEAFF
d_call: -
j_call: TRBJ1-1
clone_size: few
v_call: TRBV12-3/TRBV12-4

cdr3_nt: TGCAGCGTTAAAGCGGTCAGCACAGATACGCAGTATTTT
cdr3_aa: CSVKAVSTDTQYF
d_call: -
j_call: TRBJ2-3
clone_size: -
v_call: TRBV29-1

cdr3_nt: TGTGCCAGCACCCCTCGGGTAGCGGACTCCTACGAGCAGTACTTC
cdr3_aa: CASTPRVADSYEQYF
d_call: -
j_call: TRBJ2-7
clone_size: -
v_call: TRBV28

cdr3_nt: TGTGCCAGCAGCTCTATCCCGAACACTGAAGCTTTCTTT
cdr3_aa: CASSSIPNTEAFF
d_call: -
j_call: TRBJ1-1
clone_size: once
v_call: TRBV7-2

cdr3_nt: TGTGCCACCAGTGATTTGGGCAGGGGCTACGAGCAGTACTTC
cdr3_aa: CATSDLGRGYEQYF
d_call: -
j_call: TRBJ2-7
clone_size: -
v_call: TRBV24-1

cdr3_nt: TGTGCCAGCAGCTTAATACAGGGGGAACTCACTGAAGCTTTCTTT
cdr3_aa: CASSLIQGELTEAFF
d_call: TRBD1
j_call: TRBJ1-1
clone_size: few
v_call: TRBV7-2

cdr3_nt: TGTGCCAGCAGCTTAGACGTAACAGCTAACTATGGCTGCACCTTC
cdr3_aa: CASSLDVTANYGCTF
d_call: -
j_call: TRBJ1-2
clone_size: -
v_call: TRBV7-2

cdr3_nt: TGTGCCAGCAGCTTAGGAAGGTGGCCCAGCGGGGTGACAGATACGCAGTATTTT
cdr3_aa: CASSLGRWPSGVTDTQYF
d_call: TRBD2
j_call: TRBJ2-3
clone_size: few
v_call: TRBV11-1

cdr3_nt: TGTGCCAGCAGCCCTGGAAGGGATCGAAAGGCTTTCTTT
cdr3_aa: CASSPGRDRKAFF
d_call: -
j_call: TRBJ1-1
clone_size: few
v_call: TRBV12-3/TRBV12-4

cdr3_nt: TGTGCCATCAGTGCTGGACTAGCGGGAGGCCGTCGGCCATACAATGAGCAGTTCTTC
cdr3_aa: CAISAGLAGGRRPYNEQFF
d_call: TRBD2
j_call: TRBJ2-1
clone_size: few
v_call: TRBV10-3

cdr3_nt: TGTGCCAGCAGCCAATCCGGGACAGCGTTCCCCTACGAGCAGTACTTC
cdr3_aa: CASSQSGTAFPYEQYF
d_call: TRBD1
j_call: TRBJ2-7
clone_size: many
v_call: TRBV4-2

cdr3_nt: TGTGCCAGCAGCTTATACGGGCGTGTCCAAGAGACCCAGTACTTC
cdr3_aa: CASSLYGRVQETQYF
d_call: -
j_call: TRBJ2-5
clone_size: few
v_call: TRBV7-2

cdr3_nt: TGTGCCAGCAGCTCCTCACAGGGGGCGACAGATACGCAGTATTTT
cdr3_aa: CASSSSQGATDTQYF
d_call: TRBD1
j_call: TRBJ2-3
clone_size: -
v_call: TRBV7-9

cdr3_nt: TGTGCCAGCAGCCAAGTGTCACCTAGCGGGGGCCCTGCAGATACGCAGTATTTT
cdr3_aa: CASSQVSPSGGPADTQYF
d_call: TRBD2
j_call: TRBJ2-3
clone_size: few
v_call: TRBV3-1

cdr3_nt: TGTGCCAGCAGGGAAACTAGCGGGGGAAGTTTAGGGCAGTACTTC
cdr3_aa: CASRETSGGSLGQYF
d_call: TRBD2
j_call: TRBJ2-5
clone_size: few
v_call: TRBV2

cdr3_nt: TGTGCCAGCAGCTACCCCCGGGCCACTCTATTACTTCAAGAGACCCAGTACTTC
cdr3_aa: CASSYPRATLLLQETQYF
d_call: -
j_call: TRBJ2-5
clone_size: -
v_call: TRBV7-9

cdr3_nt: TGCAGTGCCCCCTCTAGCGGGGGGCGTAAAGAGACCCAGTACTTC
cdr3_aa: CSAPSSGGRKETQYF
d_call: TRBD2
j_call: TRBJ2-5
clone_size: -
v_call: TRBV20-1

cdr3_nt: TGTGCCAGCTCACCTATACGGGGGACAGGGTACAGCAATCAGCCCCAGCATTTT
cdr3_aa: CASSPIRGTGYSNQPQHF
d_call: TRBD1
j_call: TRBJ1-5
clone_size: few
v_call: TRBV18

cdr3_nt: TGTGCCTGTCGACAGGGAGTAGGGGAAAAACTGTTTTTT
cdr3_aa: CACRQGVGEKLFF
d_call: TRBD1
j_call: TRBJ1-4
clone_size: -
v_call: TRBV30

cdr3_nt: TGTGCCATCAGTGAGTCGGGACTAGCGGGAGCGATCTCCTACAATGAGCAGTTCTTC
cdr3_aa: CAISESGLAGAISYNEQFF
d_call: TRBD2
j_call: TRBJ2-1
clone_size: -
v_call: TRBV10-3